The 32 T cell receptor beta chains reported below all come from one sample, sequenced in a study of vaccination and CD4 T cells after COVID-19 (dated by TCRdb to between 2021 and 2022). Explained via the paper, the treatment or condition label denotes: approximately 9-day PBMC culture with coronavirus spike peptide pools or control peptides (ViraFEST assay). Their antigens are not known. Library generation was performed with PCR. TCRdb records Illumina iSeq 100 as the sequencer. DNA from cultured CD4+ T cells underwent TCR sequencing with the Oncomine TCR Beta short-read assay at the Johns Hopkins FTIC core. The raw public reads went through TCRdb reprocessing: fastp at Q25, MiXCR clone calling, in-frame beta chains kept. Identical CDR3 proteins give one entry, which carries the most common genes and DNA. This sample comprises more than 4,000 distinct CDR3 sequences, 45% of them detected only once. In total, the top ten clones hold roughly two fifths of the sample.

The sample taken for sequencing was CD4+ T cells from blood, cultured in vitro. These receptors were taken from a human donor who had recovered from COVID-19.

The genes are TRBV5-8 and TRBJ1-4; no reliable D call. CDR3 size: 15 residues. Looked up from germline, CDR1 is SGHTS and CDR2 is YDEGEE. V was shortened by 0 bases and J by 8 bases, with 14 bases between the two germline ends. CDR3 nucleotides: TGTGCCAGCAGCTTGGGTTCAAGTGGTTACGAAAAACTGTTTTTT. Its translation: CASSLGSSGYEKLFF.

The rearrangement links TRBV20-1 to TRBJ2-5, with 12 bases aligning to TRBD2. J gave up 5 bases and V 0 bases, and 4 bases lay outside the gene matches. Germline V lookup: CDR1 DFQATT, CDR2 SNEGSKA (reference sequence). The CDR3 runs 15 residues. As DNA, the CDR3 is TGCAGTGCTAGAGATCCTAGCGGGAGGGGTGAGACCCAGTACTTC. Protein sequence: CSARDPSGRGETQYF.

The V and J genes are TRBV6-4 and TRBJ2-7; perhaps D is TRBD1 or TRBD2 (6 bases each). This CDR3 is 16 amino acids long. V lost 0 bases, J lost 2 bases, and 14 bases lay in between. Looked up from germline, CDR1 is MRHNA and CDR2 is SNTAGT. The DNA for the CDR3 is TGTGCCAGCAGTGACTCAGGGGGGAGATGCGCCTACGAGCAGTACTTC. It encodes CASSDSGGRCAYEQYF.

The gene calls are TRBV20-1 and TRBJ2-1; possible D gene TRBD2, 7 bases. This CDR3 is 15 amino acids long. The germline CDR1 and CDR2 sequences are DFQATT and SNEGSKA (reference sequence). V lost 6 bases to trimming and J lost 0 bases, with 15 bases between them. CDR3 sequence (DNA): TGCAGTGCGAGGGGGGGGGGTCACTCCTACAATGAGCAGTTCTTC. Residues: CSARGGGHSYNEQFF.

The rearrangement uses TRBV9 and TRBJ2-5; 9 bases are a match to TRBD1. CDR3 length: 14 amino acids. Germline CDR1 SGDLS, CDR2 YYNGEE. Trimming cost V 3 bases and J 5 bases; bases outside gene matches: 5. The CDR3 sequence is CASSGTGGRETQYF. The CDR3 DNA follows: TGTGCCAGCAGCGGCACAGGGGGCCGGGAGACCCAGTACTTC.

This rearrangement joins TRBV6-2 or TRBV6-3 to TRBJ1-1, with 8 bases fitting TRBD1. Trimming removed 6 bases from V and 9 bases from J; junction bases left unmatched: 15. CDR1 and CDR2 from the germline V gene are MNHEY and SVGEGT. CDR3 length equals 15 residues. DNA for the CDR3: TGTGCCAGCAGACACCGACAGGGGAGTCAATATCAAGCTTTCTTT. Translation: CASRHRQGSQYQAFF.

The V and J genes are TRBV20-1 and TRBJ1-2; D is undetermined. V lost 0 bases and J 6 bases, leaving 14 bases between the germline ends. Germline assignment: CDR1 DFQATT and CDR2 SNEGSKA (reference sequence). This CDR3 has 14 residues. DNA of the CDR3: TGCAGTGCTAGAGATCGGGAAGGGATACATGGCTACACCTTC. Its translation is CSARDREGIHGYTF.

The chain has TRBV20-1 and TRBJ2-7; 8 positions agree with TRBD2. Germline values: CDR1 DFQATT, CDR2 SNEGSKA (reference sequence). The CDR3 runs to 14 residues. The J segment lost 4 bases and the V segment lost 5 bases, leaving 10 bases of the junction unmatched. The CDR3 loop reads CSASRVAGRYEQYF. The CDR3 DNA reads TGCAGTGCTTCCCGAGTAGCGGGAAGATACGAGCAGTACTTC.

There are a few counts of this clonotype. The chain joins TRBV7-9 to TRBJ1-1; D is unclear. The CDR3 loop spans 14 amino acids. Per the germline V gene, CDR1 is SEHNR and CDR2 is FQNEAQ (reference sequence). Trimming stripped 2 bases from V and 0 bases from J, with 7 bases between. The DNA of the CDR3 is TGTGCCAGCAGCTTATTATCTATGAACACTGAAGCTTTCTTT. It is translated as CASSLLSMNTEAFF.

This clonotype was observed a few times. V and J are TRBV15 and TRBJ2-3, with D uncertain. The germline V and J ends were trimmed by 6 bases and 6 bases, with 10 bases remaining between them. CDR1 is LNHNV and CDR2 is YYDKDF in the germline V gene (reference sequence). The CDR3 length is 12 residues. The CDR3 DNA is TGTGCCACCAGTCTAACCCTGGATACGCAGTATTTT. Translated: CATSLTLDTQYF.

A few counts support this clonotype. The chain recombines TRBV2 with TRBJ2-3; D is possibly TRBD2 (6 bases). V lost 7 bases and J 2 bases, leaving 13 bases between the germline ends. The CDR3 spans 14 residues. CDR1 SNHLY and CDR2 FYNNEI come from the germline V gene. In nucleotides, the CDR3 is TGTGCCAGCACCCAGGAGGGTTTCACAGATACGCAGTATTTT. Protein sequence: CASTQEGFTDTQYF.

V gene TRBV4-1 combines with J gene TRBJ2-7, with 8 nucleotides matching TRBD1. This CDR3 has 15 residues. Germline V gives CDR1 MGHRA, CDR2 YSYEKL. Trimming took 4 bases from V and 5 from J; bases not matched to a gene: 10. The CDR3 DNA sequence: TGCGCCAGCAGCCCCTGGACAGGGACTGCGAACGAGCAGTACTTC. Residues: CASSPWTGTANEQYF.

This clonotype showed up just a few times. The rearrangement joins TRBV6-1 to TRBJ1-2; D is undetermined. V lost 6 bases, J lost 2 bases, and 19 bases lay in between. Per germline, CDR1 MNHNS and CDR2 SASEGT. This CDR3 is 16 amino acids long. The CDR3 protein is CASSPSGTTVNYGYTF. The CDR3 DNA sequence: TGTGCCAGCAGCCCCTCAGGCACAACAGTGAACTATGGCTACACCTTC.

The chain links TRBV19 to TRBJ2-5, with TRBD2 matching over 8 bases. Trimming at V came to 6 bases and at J to 5 bases, leaving 11 bases not matched to a gene. Germline lookup yields CDR1 LNHDA and CDR2 SQIVND (reference sequence). This CDR3 contains 15 residues. The CDR3: CASSRGGAAGETQYF. Written as DNA, the CDR3 is TGTGCCAGTAGCCGGGGGGGGGCCGCGGGTGAGACCCAGTACTTC.

This clonotype was seen more than once but under ten times. This chain links TRBV20-1 with TRBJ2-5; D possibly corresponds to TRBD2 (6 bases). Germline assignment: CDR1 DFQATT and CDR2 SNEGSKA (reference sequence). There are 14 residues in the CDR3. Between the trimmed V and J ends, which lost 1 base and 5 bases, there was a span of 14 bases. This chain's CDR3 is CSARVQGGGETQYF. In nucleotides, the CDR3 is TGCAGTGCTAGAGTGCAGGGTGGAGGGGAGACCCAGTACTTC.

This clonotype was observed a single time. The J gene is TRBJ2-7, the V gene TRBV19; either TRBD1 or TRBD2 may fit D (5 bases each). V lost 5 bases and J 0 bases, leaving 17 bases between the germline ends. CDR1 LNHDA and CDR2 SQIVND come from the germline V gene (reference sequence). The CDR3 extends over 16 amino acids. The CDR3 sequence is CASSGTGPPYSYEQYF. The DNA for the CDR3 is TGTGCCAGTAGTGGGACGGGCCCGCCCTACTCCTACGAGCAGTACTTC.

The chain combines TRBV29-1 with TRBJ2-5, with TRBD1 matching over 7 bases. Losses at the gene ends were 4 bases for V and 5 bases for J; bases not matched to a gene: 7. In germline, CDR1 is SQVTM, CDR2 ANQGSEA. This CDR3 has 13 residues. DNA of the CDR3: TGCAGCGTTGGAAACAGGGGCTCCGAGACCCAGTACTTC. As protein: CSVGNRGSETQYF.

This clonotype was detected a few times. CDR3 sequence reads: CAISAHSSYTQYF. The CDR3 bases are TGTGCCATCAGTGCTCATAGCTCATATACGCAGTATTTT. The chain recombines TRBV10-3 with TRBJ2-3; the D is unclear. The CDR3 loop spans 13 amino acids. Germline V lookup: CDR1 ENHRY, CDR2 SYGVKD. The germline V and J ends were trimmed by 4 bases and 7 bases, with 12 bases remaining between them.

This clonotype showed up just a few times. This sequence joins TRBV20-1 and TRBJ2-1; TRBD1 might be the D (5 bases). Germline assignment: CDR1 DFQATT and CDR2 SNEGSKA (reference sequence). V was trimmed by 0 bases and J by 5 bases, leaving 11 bases between them. This CDR3 region has 14 residues. The CDR3, as DNA: TGCAGTGCTAGAGATCCGCGACAGCACAATGAGCAGTTCTTC. This encodes CSARDPRQHNEQFF.

The V call is TRBV6-1, the J call TRBJ2-1, with 7 bases identical to TRBD2. There are 15 residues in the CDR3. The J segment lost 0 bases and the V segment lost 5 bases, leaving 4 bases of the junction unmatched. Germline values: CDR1 MNHNS, CDR2 SASEGT. CDR3 sequence (DNA): TGTGCCAGCAGTCAACTAGCGAGCTCCTACAATGAGCAGTTCTTC. Its translation: CASSQLASSYNEQFF.

This chain joins TRBV9 and TRBJ2-2, with D perhaps matching TRBD1 or TRBD2 (5 bases each). Germline CDR1 reads SGDLS; CDR2 reads YYNGEE. With 4 bases removed from V and 3 bases from J, the gap between germline ends came to 10 bases. This CDR3 contains 14 residues. In DNA, the CDR3 is TGTGCCAGCAGCAAGTGGGGGTACACCGGGGAGCTGTTTTTT. Encoded protein: CASSKWGYTGELFF.

The chain has TRBV19 and TRBJ1-5; TRBD1 agrees at 7 bases. The ends lost 9 bases at V and 2 bases at J; junction bases unmatched: 16. The germline V gene encodes CDR1 LNHDA and CDR2 SQIVND (reference sequence). This CDR3 has 17 amino acids. CDR3 nucleotides: TGTGCCAGCCGTATCGTGTCGACAGGGCCGGGCAATCAGCCCCAGCATTTT. Translation gives CASRIVSTGPGNQPQHF.

J is TRBJ1-1 and V is TRBV6-1, with D possibly TRBD1 on 5 matching bases. The V end lost 9 bases, the J end lost 1 base, and 15 bases lay between the germline ends. CDR1 MNHNS and CDR2 SASEGT come from the germline V gene. CDR3 length: 14 amino acids. CDR3 nucleotides: TGTGCCAGTAAGGGGTGGCGGGAGAACACTGAAGCTTTCTTT. Translation gives CASKGWRENTEAFF.

This clonotype was observed once. The V gene is TRBV19, the J gene TRBJ2-1; 9 bases map to TRBD2. The CDR3 contains 15 residues. Germline CDR1 LNHDA, CDR2 SQIVND (reference sequence). Trimming removed 7 bases from V and 8 bases from J; junction bases left unmatched: 12. In DNA, the CDR3 is TGTGCCAGTACCATGAGCGGGCTAGCGGGATATGAGCAGTTCTTC. Translated: CASTMSGLAGYEQFF.

A few counts support this clonotype. V gene TRBV18 combines with J gene TRBJ1-2, with D perhaps TRBD1 (5 bases). V was cut by 3 bases and J by 2 bases, with 10 bases left in between. CDR1 is KGHSH and CDR2 is LQKENI in the germline V gene. The CDR3 spans 14 residues. CDR3 nucleotides: TGTGCCAGCTCACCTATTGCAGGGAACTATGGCTACACCTTC. Residues: CASSPIAGNYGYTF.

This clonotype is categorized as medium-sized (0.01 to 0.1%). CDR3 sequence reads: CASSAKPDTEAFF. In DNA form, the CDR3 reads TGTGCCAGCTCGGCGAAGCCGGACACTGAAGCTTTCTTT. This chain uses TRBV18 with TRBJ1-1, with unresolved D. Germline V gives CDR1 KGHSH, CDR2 LQKENI. This CDR3 comprises 13 residues. V dropped 6 bases and J dropped 3 bases, with 11 bases sitting between them.

The J gene is TRBJ2-2, the V gene TRBV7-6, with D perhaps given as TRBD1 or TRBD2 (5 bases each). Germline V gives CDR1 SGHVS, CDR2 FNYEAQ. This CDR3 is 15 amino acids long. V shed 6 bases and J shed 1 base, with 12 bases lying between them. In DNA form, the CDR3 reads TGTGCCAGCAGGAGGGACGCAGGGAACACCGGGGAGCTGTTTTTT. It yields the protein CASRRDAGNTGELFF. The complete variable domain, with remaining parts taken from reference TRBV7-6 and TRBJ2-2, reads GAGVSQSPRYKVTKRGQDVALRCDPISGHVSLYWYRQALGQGPEFLTYFNYEAQQDKSGLPNDRFSAERPEGSISTLTIQRTEQRDSAMYRCASRRDAGNTGELFFGEGSRLTVL.

The chain joins TRBV7-9 to TRBJ2-5; D is possibly TRBD1 or TRBD2 (5 bases each). Germline CDR1 is SEHNR and CDR2 is FQNEAQ (reference sequence). V was cut by 6 bases and J by 4 bases, with 21 bases left in between. This CDR3 contains 16 residues. The CDR3 DNA is TGTGCCAGCAGTCCCAGGGCGGGCTTGAGGAGAGAGACCCAGTACTTC. This gives the protein CASSPRAGLRRETQYF.

This clonotype has a handful of counts. V gene TRBV6-5 combines with J gene TRBJ1-2, with D possibly being TRBD1 (6 bases). V was trimmed by 2 bases and J by 7 bases, leaving 20 bases between them. CDR3 length: 16 residues. Germline CDR1 reads MNHEY; CDR2 reads SVGAGI. As DNA, the CDR3 is TGTGCCAGCAGTTACCCACAGCCATGGGGGGCATTTGGCTACACCTTC. Residues: CASSYPQPWGAFGYTF.

A remark on this clonotype: Given the absence of the conserved phenylalanine or tryptophan at the CDR3 end, a read error is likely. CDR3 protein: CASNQWAMADTQYL. The CDR3 DNA is TGTGCCAGCAACCAATGGGCTATGGCGGATACGCAGTATCTT. The V gene is TRBV7-2, the J gene TRBJ2-3; D remains ambiguous. CDR1 is SGHTA and CDR2 is FQGNSA in the germline V gene. The V gene lost 7 bases and the J gene lost 6 bases, with 17 bases spanning the gap. This CDR3 has 14 amino acids.

The chain combines TRBV28 with TRBJ1-2; no clear D gene. The germline V gene has CDR1 MDHEN and CDR2 SYDVKM. The V end lost 5 bases, the J end lost 2 bases, and 6 bases lay between the germline ends. CDR3 size: 12 residues. In nucleotides, the CDR3 is TGTGCCAGCAGTAGCCCAAACTATGGCTACACCTTC. Amino acid sequence: CASSSPNYGYTF.

This clonotype showed up just a few times. The chain recombines TRBV20-1 with TRBJ2-7, with 16 bases identical to TRBD2. This CDR3 region has 16 residues. V gave up 6 bases and J gave up 1 base; unmatched junction bases: 6. Germline CDR1 is DFQATT and CDR2 is SNEGSKA (reference sequence). The CDR3 region is CSAYGTSGRGSYEQYF. The CDR3 coding sequence is TGCAGTGCCTACGGGACTAGCGGGAGGGGATCCTACGAGCAGTACTTC.